This TCR beta chain came from a study of shared clonotypes between healthy human individuals. Study as a whole: Three plates each covered CD4 naive and memory; CD8 naive two, CD8 memory one.

On this clone: Antigen: not known.

The ends were cut back, 1 base at V and 4 bases at J, with 9 bases in the middle. Germline loops: CDR1 SEHNR, CDR2 FQNEAQ (reference sequence). CDR3 length: 14 residues. Broader study findings: Compared with memory subsets, naive subsets generally had larger estimated richness.

Each subset's genomic DNA was shared equally among a number of immunoSEQ plates. Sorted-subset replicate PCRs used about 200 ng DNA, approximately 33,000 T cell genomes. The repertoire was sequenced with immunoSEQ multiplex PCR; TCRdb's copy has only in-frame clones and lacks some. The table lists roughly 200,000 clones, about 68% of them singletons, with under 11% in the top ten. Sequencing was performed on memory CD4+ T cells sorted from blood. Specified subset: CD45RA-negative fraction. The sequence was collected from a man between 25 and 39 years old in good health. The chain has TRBV7-9 and TRBJ2-3; unclear D gene. CDR3 nucleotides: TGTGCCAGCAGCTTAGGAACAGCACCAGATACGCAGTATTTT. Amino acid sequence: CASSLGTAPDTQYF.